This TCR beta chain was identified during a study of CD8 T cells in ankylosing spondylitis. Study-wide results and caveats: Seven to nine highly homologous variants made up a TCR beta motif, and this motif appeared characteristic of ankylosing spondylitis blood. Clones linked to the disease showed a CD8+ phenotype. They occurred at relatively low frequencies in peripheral blood. Clones linked to disease were reported to show significant enrichment in matched ankylosing spondylitis synovial fluid. Existing reports had already noted some motif variants in reactive arthritis synovial fluid and blood.

Trimming took 3 bases from V and 5 from J; bases not matched to a gene: 8. CDR1 and CDR2 (germline): MGHRA, YSYEKL. The CDR3 is made up of 16 amino acids. TCRdb redid the calling of the 5' RACE reads with MiXCR, one entry per CDR3 protein. The sample holds about 500,000 distinct CDR3 sequences, approximately 11% seen once. Details on this clonotype: Antigen unknown.

The receptor was derived from a male donor with ankylosing spondylitis. The chain couples TRBV4-1 to TRBJ1-5; 9 nucleotides line up with TRBD1. What was sequenced was blood, either unsorted or a sorted T cell fraction (not recorded which). The CDR3: CASSQPDRGWDQPQHF. In DNA form, the CDR3 reads TGCGCCAGCAGCCAGCCGGACAGGGGATGGGATCAGCCCCAGCATTTT.